The clone carrying this TCR beta chain was observed many times. What it recognizes is unknown. Cells stained for CD3, CD4, CD8, CD45RA and CD27 were sorted into four subsets. These data are taken from a study of naive and memory T cell subsets. General study points: A few larger clonotypes appeared in naive repertoires, especially CD8, possibly memory cells re-expressing CD45RA.

Two oligonucleotides, mixed equimolar, formed the beta constant-region primer covering TRBC1 and TRBC2. Nested alpha and beta constant-region primers with the SP2 primer drove four PCR rounds on ligated cDNA. From the UMI-ligation and nested PCR reads, TCRdb called clonotypes with MiXCR, one entry per CDR3 protein. The sample yields tens of thousands of distinct CDR3 sequences, around 10% seen once. The sequence derives from a human donor in good health. Sample: naive CD4+ T cells from blood.

DNA of the CDR3: TGTGCCAGCAGTTTAGGGCCAGCCCTTGAGCAGTACTTC. It encodes CASSLGPALEQYF. The J gene is TRBJ2-7, the V gene TRBV12-3 or TRBV12-4; D not certain. This CDR3 comprises 13 residues. Trimming took 1 base from V and 7 from J, leaving 11 bases between them.